This record concerns one T cell receptor beta chain sequence. The antigen remains unidentified. This sample is part of a study of cytomegalovirus exposure and HLA in healthy donors. Study details: Of 398 genotyped donors, around 76% clustered with self-reported Caucasian donors.

The PCR employed 60 Vbeta primers together with 13 Jbeta primers. Assay: immunoSEQ multiplex PCR; the TCRdb copy retains only in-frame clones and omits some. The sample lists 55,000 to 75,000 clones; more than 75% were seen once. General study findings and limits: In a later analysis, a missense DCLRE1C variant was linked to TCR beta V- and J-gene trimming.

The CDR3 has 20 amino acids. V was pared by 1 base and J by 8 bases, with 27 bases between. Germline CDR1 and CDR2: MGHRA and YSYEKL. The chain has TRBV4-1 and TRBJ1-6, with D tentatively TRBD1 (6 bases). The sequence was collected from a girl aged 10-17 years in good health and CMV-seropositive. The sequencing input was PBMCs. The CDR3 loop reads CASSQGYGIQGSSRYSPLHF. The CDR3 DNA reads TGCGCCAGCAGCCAAGGCTATGGGATACAGGGAAGCAGTAGGTATTCACCCCTCCACTTT.